This T cell receptor beta chain is drawn from a study of shared clonotypes between healthy human individuals. Study as a whole: CD8 memory received one plate per donor, CD8 naive two, CD4 memory three and CD4 naive three.

Method: immunoSEQ multiplex PCR; TCRdb's copy keeps in-frame clones and lacks some. In the table there are millions of clones, 95% of which are singletons. Overall study results and limits: Although depth was large, rarefaction showed that sequencing of the sorted subsets was incomplete. Roughly 5% of naive CD4 clonotypes were common to a handful of donors.

Only a few counts were recorded for this clone. What it recognizes is unknown. The CDR3 is made up of 16 amino acids. Per germline, CDR1 SGHRS and CDR2 YFSETQ. V was cut by 3 bases and J by 2 bases, with 15 bases left in between. The sequence derives from a young man in good health. The J gene is TRBJ2-1, the V gene TRBV5-1, with D possibly called TRBD1 or TRBD2 (5 bases each). The specimen sequenced was naive CD4+ T cells sorted from blood. This sample's subset: CD45RA+ positively selected. CDR3 sequence (DNA): TGCGCCAGCAGCTCGCTCGGGACGACCCCCTACAATGAGCAGTTCTTC. Translated, it gives CASSSLGTTPYNEQFF.